The 26 T cell receptor beta chains below were found in one sample sequenced in a study of T cell responses to AZD1222 COVID-19 vaccine. Generated by immunoSEQ multiplex PCR, the TCRdb table keeps only in-frame clones and is missing some. The sample lists under 200,000 clones, around 94% occurring once. The source was peripheral blood, collected on day 0 of AZD1222 vaccination. The receptor set was obtained from an adult in good health.

The DNA for the CDR3 is TGTGCCAGCAGCTTAGGGACAACGACCTACAATGAGCAGTTCTTC. Amino acid sequence: CASSLGTTTYNEQFF. This chain connects TRBV7-6 to TRBJ2-1, with D perhaps matching TRBD1 (5 bases). The CDR3 runs to 15 residues. Germline CDR1 and CDR2: SGHVS and FNYEAQ. The V gene lost 1 base and the J gene lost 2 bases, with 9 bases spanning the gap. The full variable domain, its missing parts supplied by reference TRBV7-6 and TRBJ2-1, is GAGVSQSPRYKVTKRGQDVALRCDPISGHVSLYWYRQALGQGPEFLTYFNYEAQQDKSGLPNDRFSAERPEGSISTLTIQRTEQRDSAMYRCASSLGTTTYNEQFFGPGTRLTVL.

With regard to this clone: Other DNA sequences of this sample code for an identical CDR3. The chain employs TRBV3-1 (or the pseudogene TRBV3-2) and TRBJ1-1; TRBD1 matches at 8 bases. The CDR3 is 13 amino acids. Per the germline V gene, CDR1 is LGHDT and CDR2 is YNNKEL (reference sequence). Trimming removed 5 bases from V and 4 bases from J; junction bases left unmatched: 3. CDR3 sequence reads: CASSRQGRTEAFF. CDR3 nucleotide sequence: TGTGCCAGCAGCAGACAGGGGCGCACTGAAGCTTTCTTT.

This clone has just one count. The rearrangement uses TRBV2 and TRBJ1-1; 8 bases line up with TRBD1. Germline CDR1 and CDR2: SNHLY and FYNNEI. V lost 5 bases to trimming and J lost 11 bases; unmatched junction nucleotides: 13. This CDR3 is built from 14 residues. The CDR3: CASSKNLQGADAFF. CDR3 nucleotide sequence: TGTGCCAGCAGTAAAAACCTGCAGGGGGCAGACGCTTTCTTT.

This clone was observed a handful of times. The chain uses TRBV7-2 and TRBJ2-1, with 9 bases aligning to TRBD2. Germline lookup yields CDR1 SGHTA and CDR2 FQGNSA. After removal of 5 bases from V and 5 bases from J, the junction contained 10 bases not matched to a gene. CDR3 length: 16 residues. CDR3: CASSPQSGRYNNEQFF. In DNA form, the CDR3 reads TGTGCCAGCAGCCCCCAAAGCGGGAGGTATAACAATGAGCAGTTCTTC.

The rearrangement uses TRBV15 and TRBJ2-2, with TRBD1 identical over 8 bases. CDR3 length: 15 amino acids. The V gene's germline CDR1 is LNHNV and CDR2 YYDKDF (reference sequence). V lost 1 base, J lost 6 bases, and 4 bases stayed unmatched. Here the CDR3 DNA reads TGTGCCACCAGCAGAGGGACAGGGCTCGCCGGGGAGCTGTTTTTT. Translated, it gives CATSRGTGLAGELFF.

This clone was picked up one time. The chain couples TRBV5-1 to TRBJ2-4; D tentatively reads TRBD1 or TRBD2 (6 bases each). V was clipped by 7 bases and J by 7 bases, with 18 bases between them. Germline V gives CDR1 SGHRS, CDR2 YFSETQ. The CDR3 spans 14 residues. CDR3 sequence: CASGAGVGGNIQYF. The CDR3 DNA follows: TGCGCCAGCGGGGCAGGGGTCGGGGGTAACATTCAGTACTTC.

V and J are TRBV7-9 and TRBJ1-5; no definite D call. This CDR3 has 12 amino acids. V lost 1 base and J lost 6, with 4 bases in between. Germline CDR1 is SEHNR and CDR2 is FQNEAQ (reference sequence). In nucleotides, the CDR3 is TGTGCCAGCAGCTTAGTGGGTCAGCCCCAGCATTTT. It encodes CASSLVGQPQHF.

This chain connects TRBV4-1 to TRBJ1-2; D ambiguous. This CDR3 has 15 residues. The V gene lost 4 bases and the J gene lost 3 bases, with 15 bases spanning the gap. Germline lookup yields CDR1 MGHRA and CDR2 YSYEKL. This chain's CDR3 is CASSPAPGRDYGYTF. The CDR3 DNA is TGCGCCAGCAGCCCCGCCCCGGGGAGGGACTATGGCTACACCTTC.

The V call is TRBV30, the J call TRBJ2-7; tentatively, D is TRBD1 (6 bases). CDR3 length equals 16 residues. With 0 bases removed from V and 0 bases from J, the gap between germline ends came to 15 bases. Germline-derived CDR1 and CDR2 are GTSNPN and SVGIG (reference sequence). The CDR3 protein is CAWSVQGSVGSYEQYF. The CDR3 DNA sequence: TGTGCCTGGAGTGTACAGGGTTCGGTGGGCTCCTACGAGCAGTACTTC.

The rearrangement links TRBV5-4 to TRBJ2-7, with 9 positions matching TRBD2. Germline V gene data show CDR1 as SGHNT and CDR2 as YYREEE (reference sequence). CDR3 size: 15 residues. The V and J ends lost 0 bases and 2 bases, in that order; junction bases with no gene match: 3. CDR3 amino acids: CASSLDASGAYEQYF. CDR3 in DNA: TGTGCCAGCAGCTTGGACGCTAGCGGGGCCTACGAGCAGTACTTC. The complete variable domain, with remaining parts taken from reference TRBV5-4 and TRBJ2-7, reads ETGVTQSPTHLIKTRGQQVTLRCSSQSGHNTVSWYQQALGQGPQFIFQYYREEENGRGNFPPRFSGLQFPNYSSELNVNALELDDSALYLCASSLDASGAYEQYFGPGTRLTVT.

CDR3 loop: CASSWETGARGEQFF. As DNA, the CDR3 is TGCGCCAGCAGCTGGGAGACAGGGGCAAGGGGTGAGCAGTTCTTC. V and J are TRBV5-1 and TRBJ2-1, with TRBD1 identical over 8 bases. The CDR3 runs to 15 residues. Trimming at V came to 3 bases and at J to 9 bases, leaving 11 bases not matched to a gene. Germline lookup yields CDR1 SGHRS and CDR2 YFSETQ.

The V gene is TRBV10-3, the J gene TRBJ1-5; a weak D match, TRBD1 (6 bases). This CDR3 contains 13 residues. Trimming took off 8 bases at V and 6 bases at J, with 14 bases between the two ends. The V gene's germline CDR1 is ENHRY and CDR2 SYGVKD. In DNA form, the CDR3 reads TGTGCCATCCGGGGGGCGGAGGGTCAGCCCCAGCATTTT. Translation: CAIRGAEGQPQHF.

This chain connects TRBV4-1 to TRBJ1-6, with D unclear. V shed 1 base and J shed 2 bases, with 12 bases lying between them. The CDR3 has 17 amino acids. Per the germline V gene, CDR1 is MGHRA and CDR2 is YSYEKL. CDR3 sequence (DNA): TGCGCCAGCAGCCAAGGGGAGGCAGTCACCTATAATTCACCCCTCCACTTT. It encodes CASSQGEAVTYNSPLHF.

Points on this clone: Within the sample, other DNA sequences also encode this same CDR3. The chain links TRBV20-1 to TRBJ2-1, with D hard to call. Germline V gene sequence: CDR1 DFQATT, CDR2 SNEGSKA (reference sequence). V lost 3 bases and J lost 7, with 7 bases in between. This CDR3 is built from 11 residues. The CDR3 DNA follows: TGCAGTGCTAGCCCGCTGAATGAGCAGTTCTTC. Translating gives CSASPLNEQFF.

In its sample, this clone was seen once. The J gene is TRBJ2-1, the V gene TRBV5-1; D may correspond to TRBD1 or TRBD2 (5 bases each). V was cut by 1 base and J by 12 bases, with 20 bases left in between. The length of the CDR3 is 15 residues. Germline-derived CDR1 and CDR2 are SGHRS and YFSETQ. The CDR3 sequence is CASSLSWGSGEGQFF. The CDR3 DNA sequence: TGCGCCAGCAGCTTGAGTTGGGGGAGTGGTGAAGGGCAGTTCTTC.

The rearrangement joins TRBV11-2 to TRBJ2-4; D call uncertain. The germline V gene encodes CDR1 SGHAT and CDR2 FQNNGV. The CDR3 has 14 residues. V dropped 1 base and J dropped 5 bases, with 9 bases sitting between them. The CDR3 region has the DNA TGTGCCAGCAGCTTAGTGGACGGAGAAAACATTCAGTACTTC. It is translated as CASSLVDGENIQYF.

The rearrangement joins TRBV28 to TRBJ2-5; the D gene is possibly TRBD2 (5 bases). Trimming cost V 6 bases and J 7 bases, with 30 bases left between them. This CDR3 contains 18 residues. Looked up from germline, CDR1 is MDHEN and CDR2 is SYDVKM. CDR3 bases: TGTGCCAGCAGCCCTTCCCCCGCACCCGCAAGGCGGGCAGGGACCCAGTACTTC. Protein product: CASSPSPAPARRAGTQYF.

The rearrangement joins TRBV13 to TRBJ2-1; D is unclear. Germline V gene data show CDR1 as PRHDT and CDR2 as FYEKMQ (reference sequence). The CDR3 is 16 amino acids. V shed 1 base and J shed 0 bases, with 10 bases lying between them. The CDR3 DNA reads as TGTGCCAGCAGCTTAGACTACCTGAGCTCCTACAATGAGCAGTTCTTC. Translated: CASSLDYLSSYNEQFF. Based on the CDR3 plus reference TRBV13 and TRBJ2-1, the full variable domain is AAGVIQSPRHLIKEKRETATLKCYPIPRHDTVYWYQQGPGQDPQFLISFYEKMQSDKGSIPDRFSAQQFSDYHSELNMSSLELGDSALYFCASSLDYLSSYNEQFFGPGTRLTVL.

V is TRBV18 and J is TRBJ1-4, with no clear D. The germline V gene encodes CDR1 KGHSH and CDR2 LQKENI. There are 13 residues in the CDR3. V lost 6 bases to trimming and J lost 8 bases, with 13 bases between them. CDR3 DNA sequence: TGTGCCAGCTCTCAAGTTCAAGAGGAAAAACTGTTTTTT. Translation: CASSQVQEEKLFF. The full variable domain, rest sourced from reference TRBV18 and TRBJ1-4, is NAGVMQNPRHLVRRRGQEARLRCSPMKGHSHVYWYRQLPEEGLKFMVYLQKENIIDESGMPKERFSAEFPKEGPSILRIQQVVRGDSAAYFCASSQVQEEKLFFGSGTQLSVL.

The genes are TRBV5-1 and TRBJ1-4; D may be TRBD1 (6 bases). Germline V lookup: CDR1 SGHRS, CDR2 YFSETQ. V dropped 4 bases and J dropped 8 bases, with 18 bases sitting between them. The CDR3 is 15 residues long. The CDR3 reads CASSPQGLEEEKLFF. CDR3 coding DNA: TGCGCCAGCAGCCCCCAGGGGCTGGAAGAAGAAAAACTGTTTTTT.

The V call is TRBV19, the J call TRBJ2-7; D is perhaps TRBD1 or TRBD2 (6 bases each). The V end was cut by 4 bases, the J end by 7 bases, with 20 bases between. The CDR3 runs 15 residues. CDR1 and CDR2 (germline): LNHDA, SQIVND (reference sequence). The CDR3 spells CASSKAGQLGREQYF. CDR3 nucleotide sequence: TGTGCCAGTAGTAAGGCGGGACAACTAGGGAGGGAGCAGTACTTC.

This rearrangement joins TRBV2 to TRBJ2-1; TRBD2 agrees at 10 bases. The V gene's germline CDR1 is SNHLY and CDR2 FYNNEI. V lost 8 bases, J lost 9 bases, and 10 bases stayed unmatched. This CDR3 is 14 amino acids long. The DNA of the CDR3 is TGTGCCAGCTCGGGCCTAGCGGGAGTGAGTGAGCAGTTCTTC. Translation gives CASSGLAGVSEQFF.

In DNA form, the CDR3 reads TGCAGTTTGAGCACAGATACGCAGTATTTT. Amino acid sequence: CSLSTDTQYF. The V gene is TRBV20-1, the J gene TRBJ2-3, with D hard to call. Germline V gene sequence: CDR1 DFQATT, CDR2 SNEGSKA (reference sequence). The length of the CDR3 is 10 residues. V lost 8 bases and J 0 bases, leaving 3 bases between the germline ends.

V is TRBV5-4 and J is TRBJ1-3; maybe TRBD1 (5 bases). V lost 5 bases and J lost 4, with 7 bases in between. There are 12 residues in the CDR3. Germline CDR1 SGHNT, CDR2 YYREEE (reference sequence). Written as DNA, the CDR3 is TGTGCCAGCAGTGGGGACGGAAACACCATATATTTT. It specifies CASSGDGNTIYF.

The CDR3, as DNA: TGTGCCAGTAGTGTGATCTCCGGGACAGGGAATTCACCCCTCCACTTT. Translated: CASSVISGTGNSPLHF. The gene calls are TRBV19 and TRBJ1-6, with 9 nucleotides matching TRBD1. The CDR3 is 16 residues long. CDR1 LNHDA and CDR2 SQIVND come from the germline V gene (reference sequence). Trimming cost V 5 bases and J 7 bases; bases outside gene matches: 9. The whole variable domain, remainder taken from reference TRBV19 and TRBJ1-6, is DGGITQSPKYLFRKEGQNVTLSCEQNLNHDAMYWYRQDPGQGLRLIYYSQIVNDFQKGDIAEGYSVSREKKESFPLTVTSAQKNPTAFYLCASSVISGTGNSPLHFGNGTRLTVT.

Here the CDR3 reads CASSPRTSGSRSSYNEQFF. CDR3 coding DNA: TGTGCCAGCAGTCCCCGGACTAGCGGGAGTCGGAGCTCCTACAATGAGCAGTTCTTC. The chain recombines TRBV27 with TRBJ2-1, with TRBD2 matching over 13 bases. In germline, CDR1 is MNHEY, CDR2 SMNVEV (reference sequence). The CDR3 runs to 19 residues. The J segment lost 0 bases and the V segment lost 5 bases, leaving 10 bases of the junction unmatched.